This T cell receptor beta chain was sequenced during a study of blood T cells in healthy people across ages. The second PCR ran about 6 to 11 cycles with a sample-barcoded 5' primer and J-beta primers. One entry per CDR3 protein, called by TCRdb with MiXCR from the 5' RACE reads. The repertoire holds about 1,800,000 distinct CDR3 sequences, with 28% as singletons. Trimming at V came to 8 bases and at J to 5 bases, leaving 7 bases not matched to a gene. The CDR3 is 14 amino acids. The sequence was collected from a woman in her twenties or thirties in good health. What was sequenced was blood. The rearrangement joins TRBV12-3 or TRBV12-4 to TRBJ2-1; TRBD1 agrees at 9 bases. CDR3 bases: TGTGCCAGCCTCCAGGGACAGGGAGACAATGAGCAGTTCTTC. Amino acids: CASLQGQGDNEQFF.